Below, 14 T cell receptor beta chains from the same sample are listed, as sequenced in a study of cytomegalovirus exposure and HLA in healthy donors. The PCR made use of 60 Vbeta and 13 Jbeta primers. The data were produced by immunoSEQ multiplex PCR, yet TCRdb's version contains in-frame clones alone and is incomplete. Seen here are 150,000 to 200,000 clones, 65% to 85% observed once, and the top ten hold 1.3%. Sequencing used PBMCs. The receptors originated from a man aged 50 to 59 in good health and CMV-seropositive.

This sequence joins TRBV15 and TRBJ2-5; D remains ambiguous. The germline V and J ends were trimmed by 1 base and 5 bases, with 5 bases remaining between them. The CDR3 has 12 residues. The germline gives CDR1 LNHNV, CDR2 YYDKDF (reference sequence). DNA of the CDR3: TGTGCCACCAGCAGAGTTGCGGAGACCCAGTACTTC. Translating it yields CATSRVAETQYF.

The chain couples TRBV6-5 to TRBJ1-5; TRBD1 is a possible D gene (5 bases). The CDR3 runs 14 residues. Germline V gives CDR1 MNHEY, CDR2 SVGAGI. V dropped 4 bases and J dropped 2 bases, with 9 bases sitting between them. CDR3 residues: CASSWLGGNQPQHF. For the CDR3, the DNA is TGTGCCAGCAGTTGGTTAGGGGGCAATCAGCCCCAGCATTTT.

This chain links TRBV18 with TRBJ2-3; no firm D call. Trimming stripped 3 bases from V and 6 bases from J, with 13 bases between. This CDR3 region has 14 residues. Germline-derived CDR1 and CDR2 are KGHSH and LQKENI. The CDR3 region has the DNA TGTGCCAGCTCACCGAGAATTAATTGGGATACGCAGTATTTT. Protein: CASSPRINWDTQYF.

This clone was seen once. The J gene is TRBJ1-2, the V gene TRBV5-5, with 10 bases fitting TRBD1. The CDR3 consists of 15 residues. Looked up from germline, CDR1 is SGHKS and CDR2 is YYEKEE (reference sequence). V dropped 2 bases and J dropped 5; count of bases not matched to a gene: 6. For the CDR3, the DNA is TGTGCCAGCAGCTTAGGGACAGGGGTCAGGTATGGCTACACCTTC. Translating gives CASSLGTGVRYGYTF.

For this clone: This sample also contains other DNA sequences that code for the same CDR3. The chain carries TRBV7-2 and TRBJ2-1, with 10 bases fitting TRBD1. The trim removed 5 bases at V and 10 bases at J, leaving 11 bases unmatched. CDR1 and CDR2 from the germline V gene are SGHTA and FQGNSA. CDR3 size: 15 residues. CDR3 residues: CASSPTGTGVGEQFF. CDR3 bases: TGTGCCAGCAGCCCCACCGGGACAGGGGTCGGGGAGCAGTTCTTC.

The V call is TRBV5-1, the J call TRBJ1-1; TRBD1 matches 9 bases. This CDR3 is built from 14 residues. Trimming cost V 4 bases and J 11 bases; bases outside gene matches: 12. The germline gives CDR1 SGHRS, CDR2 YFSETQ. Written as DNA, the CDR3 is TGCGCCAGCAGCAACCGGGACAGGGACCTTCGCGCTTTCTTT. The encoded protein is CASSNRDRDLRAFF.

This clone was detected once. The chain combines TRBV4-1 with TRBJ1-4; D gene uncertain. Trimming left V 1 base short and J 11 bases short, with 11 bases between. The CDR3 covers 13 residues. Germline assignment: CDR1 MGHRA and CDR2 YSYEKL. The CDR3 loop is CASSQVEGGKLFF. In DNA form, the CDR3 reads TGCGCCAGCAGCCAAGTTGAGGGAGGGAAACTGTTTTTT.

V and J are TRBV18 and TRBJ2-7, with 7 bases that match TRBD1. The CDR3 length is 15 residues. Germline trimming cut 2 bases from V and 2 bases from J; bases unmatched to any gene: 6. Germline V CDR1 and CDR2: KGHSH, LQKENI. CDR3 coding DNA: TGTGCCAGCTCACCAAGGGACAGCGGCACCTACGAGCAGTACTTC. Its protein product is CASSPRDSGTYEQYF.

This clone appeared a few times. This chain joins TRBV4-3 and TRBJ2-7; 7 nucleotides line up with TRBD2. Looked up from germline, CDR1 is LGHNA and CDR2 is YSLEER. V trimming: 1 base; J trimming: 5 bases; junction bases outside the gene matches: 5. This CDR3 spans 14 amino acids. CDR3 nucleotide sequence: TGCGCCAGCAGCCAAGCATGGACTAGAGACGAGCAGTACTTC. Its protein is CASSQAWTRDEQYF.

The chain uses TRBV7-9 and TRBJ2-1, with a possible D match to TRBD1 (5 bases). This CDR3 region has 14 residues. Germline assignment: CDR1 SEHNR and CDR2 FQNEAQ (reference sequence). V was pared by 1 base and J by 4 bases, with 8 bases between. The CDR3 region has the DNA TGTGCCAGCAGCTTAGAGTCAGGGTACAATGAGCAGTTCTTC. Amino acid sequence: CASSLESGYNEQFF.

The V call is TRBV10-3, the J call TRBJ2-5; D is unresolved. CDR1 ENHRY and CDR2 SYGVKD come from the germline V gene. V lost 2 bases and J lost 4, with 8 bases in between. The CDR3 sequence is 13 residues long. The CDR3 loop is CAISEKSTETQYF. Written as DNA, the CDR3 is TGTGCCATCAGTGAGAAGAGCACAGAGACCCAGTACTTC.

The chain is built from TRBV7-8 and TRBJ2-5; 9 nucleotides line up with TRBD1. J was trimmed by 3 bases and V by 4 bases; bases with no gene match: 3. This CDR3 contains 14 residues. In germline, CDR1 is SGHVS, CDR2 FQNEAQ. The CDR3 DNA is TGTGCCAGCAGCTCCCGGGACAGGGAAGAGACCCAGTACTTC. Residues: CASSSRDREETQYF.

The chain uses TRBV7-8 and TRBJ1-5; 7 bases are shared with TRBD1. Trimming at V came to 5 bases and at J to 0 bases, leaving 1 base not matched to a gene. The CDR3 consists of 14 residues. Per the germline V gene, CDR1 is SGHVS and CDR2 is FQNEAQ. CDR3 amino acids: CASSDRVSNQPQHF. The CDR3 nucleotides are TGTGCCAGCAGCGACAGGGTTAGCAATCAGCCCCAGCATTTT.

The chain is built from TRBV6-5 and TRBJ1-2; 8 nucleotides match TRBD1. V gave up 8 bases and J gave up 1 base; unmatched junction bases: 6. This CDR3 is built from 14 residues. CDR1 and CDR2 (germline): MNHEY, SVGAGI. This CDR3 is CASGNRGVNYGYTF. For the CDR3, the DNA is TGTGCCAGCGGCAACAGGGGGGTTAACTATGGCTACACCTTC.